Sequencing of this TCR beta chain was carried out in a study of T cell responses to AZD1222 COVID-19 vaccine (dated by TCRdb to about 2021). With respect to the entire study: AZD1222 recipients with second doses at about 4 weeks or about 12 weeks were pooled, because spike-specific TCR depth and breadth did not differ between schedules. A total of about 230 trial participants underwent TCR sequencing, of whom 207 received two doses of AZD1222 and around 26 received two doses of the MenACWY control vaccine. Trial participants were enrolled by age into 18-55, 56-69 and 70-plus year subgroups, with about 150, 27 and 61 TCR-sequenced participants respectively.

The CDR3 regions of human TCRbeta chains were analyzed by immunosequencing. Processing in the source paper ran as follows. TCRs in the repertoires were compared against a reference library of SARS-CoV-2-specific TCRs that had been generated with the MIRA antigen-specificity platform. Breadth was defined as the fraction of unique TCRs that were SARS-CoV-2-associated. Depth was defined as the fraction of total T cells that were SARS-CoV-2-associated. Each spike-specific TCR was assigned to its reactive spike region and to a CD4 or CD8 class using the MIRA data. Log10-transformed breadth and depth values were compared by one-way ANOVA with Sidak's multiple comparisons tests. This is the immuneACCESS table as TCRdb keeps it, with only in-frame sequences that have V and J called. A part of the clones is gone; compared with another copy, unresolved V genes explain less than half, and the rest is unexplained. Clonal size and the V and J genes are those of that table, whereas D and trimming came from the DNA. This sample is represented by approximately 150,000 clones; roughly 92% of them were singletons. The ten largest clones represent around 1.3% of the sample.

The CDR3 sequence holds 17 residues, the cysteine and phenylalanine included. Only CDR3 DNA is held: 51 bases, read in frame from base 1. CDR1 and CDR2 were assigned from the germline V gene as KGHDR and SFDVKD. Trimming removed 3 bases from V and 8 bases from J, leaving 22 bases between the germline ends. The study at large found these results: Reportedly, close to half of the unique spike-specific TCRs recognized epitopes lying outside the regions that are mutated in the B.1.351 and B.1.1.7 variants. In the small 56-69-year group, the increase in depth fell short of significance, most likely because of low power. Most participants were white British and females outnumbered males, and the authors suggested that clonal diversity may have been underestimated. A significant rise in spike-specific TCR breadth and depth was observed after two AZD1222 doses relative to day 0 and relative to MenACWY recipients. Only five or six AZD1222 recipients were SARS-CoV-2 seropositive at baseline, limiting conclusions about previously exposed vaccinees. Because no day 14 peak-response samples were available, repertoires were characterized only after the peak T cell response. The whole spike protein was spanned by vaccine-associated CD4 TCRs, and dominant responses were seen in regions 160-218 and 743-854.

A note on this clone: Its antigen has not been determined. The sample holds no much larger clone one base away, and base qualities are not on file.

Interpreted using the paper, the time point label stands for: baseline before first vaccination. Vaccinee samples were obtained from the UK trials COV001 and COV002, which included a single-blind randomized controlled phase 2/3 trial of AZD1222 (ChAdOx1 nCoV-19) in healthy adults. For TCRbeta chain sequencing, PBMC samples from trial participants were taken at day 0 and at day 28 after the second dose. The chain uses TRBV24-1 and TRBJ2-1; no confident D gene assignment can be made. The clonotype comes from an adult in good health. This specimen was peripheral blood, taken on day 0 of AZD1222 vaccination. Read as DNA, the sequence is TGTGCCACCAGTGATACCCCTGACTTCCCTCGGTGCCATGAGCAGTTCTTC. Its protein reads: CATSDTPDFPRCHEQFF.